This is a list of T cell receptor beta chains from one sample in a study of vaccination effects on CD4 cells after COVID-19. Antigens of these TCRs are unknown. The assay was immunoSEQ multiplex PCR, and TCRdb's table has in-frame clones only and misses some. The profile shows just under 45,000 clones, around 78% of them singletons. Specimen: CD4+ T cells from PBMCs cultured with SARS-CoV-2 spike peptides, collected before COVID-19 vaccination. The receptor source for this set is a human donor who received a COVID-19 vaccine. Each CDR3 is given with its conserved first and last residue. A D gene is named only where the DNA matches it firmly. The size field is filled for only some rows; it gives once, few, many or a size class.

CDR3: CAAGGGLTGELFF
DNA: TGTGCCGCGGGGGGAGGCCTCACCGGGGAGCTGTTTTTT
size: .
V: TRBV7-7
D: TRBD2
length: 13
J: TRBJ2-2

CDR3: CASSLDRTSTDTQYF
DNA: TGTGCCAGCAGCTTAGATCGGACTAGCACAGATACGCAGTATTTT
size: .
V: TRBV7-2
D: .
length: 15
J: TRBJ2-3

CDR3: CASSLDTTEGYTF
DNA: TGCGCCAGCAGCTTGGATACGACAGAAGGCTACACCTTC
size: .
V: TRBV5-1
D: .
length: 13
J: TRBJ1-2

CDR3: CASINGGKENYGYTF
DNA: TGTGCCAGCATTAATGGGGGGAAGGAGAACTATGGCTACACCTTC
size: .
V: TRBV28
D: .
length: 15
J: TRBJ1-2

CDR3: CASSLARGDNNEQFF
DNA: TGTGCCAGCAGCTTAGCACGGGGGGATAACAATGAGCAGTTCTTC
size: .
V: TRBV7-8
D: TRBD2
length: 15
J: TRBJ2-1

CDR3: CASSLSTGSSYNEQFF
DNA: TGCGCCAGCAGCCTATCAACGGGTAGCTCCTACAATGAGCAGTTCTTC
size: .
V: TRBV5-1
D: .
length: 16
J: TRBJ2-1

CDR3: CASSIGTIDNEKLFF
DNA: TGTGCCAGTAGTATAGGAACTATCGATAATGAAAAACTGTTTTTT
size: .
V: TRBV19
D: .
length: 15
J: TRBJ1-4

CDR3: CASSLQGQSADEQFF
DNA: TGTGCCAGCAGCCTGCAAGGCCAGTCGGCCGATGAGCAGTTCTTC
size: .
V: TRBV9
D: .
length: 15
J: TRBJ2-1

CDR3: CASSLRPNTEAFF
DNA: TGTGCCAGCAGCTTAAGACCCAACACTGAAGCTTTCTTT
size: .
V: TRBV5-5
D: .
length: 13
J: TRBJ1-1

CDR3: CASSQTRVGYTF
DNA: TGTGCCAGCAGCCAGACCAGGGTTGGCTACACCTTC
size: .
V: TRBV3-1/TRBV3-2
D: .
length: 12
J: TRBJ1-2

CDR3: CASTSRQGATGELFF
DNA: TGTGCCAGCACCTCCCGACAGGGGGCCACCGGGGAGCTGTTTTTT
size: few
V: TRBV27
D: TRBD1
length: 15
J: TRBJ2-2

CDR3: CASSLPGGVTKQPQHF
DNA: TGTGCCAGCAGCCTTCCAGGGGGGGTGACTAAGCAGCCCCAGCATTTT
size: .
V: TRBV7-2
D: TRBD1
length: 16
J: TRBJ1-5

CDR3: CASSSWGGSYNEQFF
DNA: TGTGCCAGCAGCTCTTGGGGGGGCTCCTACAATGAGCAGTTCTTC
size: .
V: TRBV14
D: TRBD2
length: 15
J: TRBJ2-1

CDR3: CASSYDGTSPLHF
DNA: TGTGCCAGCAGTTACGATGGAACTTCACCCCTCCACTTT
size: .
V: TRBV6-6
D: .
length: 13
J: TRBJ1-6

CDR3: CASSLSTNANYGYTF
DNA: TGTGCCAGCAGTTTATCGACGAACGCGAACTATGGCTACACCTTC
size: large
V: TRBV7-2
D: .
length: 15
J: TRBJ1-2

CDR3: CASSQEFASADTQYF
DNA: TGCGCCAGCAGCCAAGAATTTGCGTCGGCAGATACGCAGTATTTT
size: .
V: TRBV4-3
D: .
length: 15
J: TRBJ2-3

CDR3: CASSSWTGFGNTIYF
DNA: TGTGCCAGCAGCTCCTGGACAGGGTTCGGAAACACCATATATTTT
size: .
V: TRBV5-4
D: TRBD1
length: 15
J: TRBJ1-3

CDR3: CASSSRATSGNTGELFF
DNA: TGTGCCAGCAGCTCTAGGGCGACTAGCGGAAACACCGGGGAGCTGTTTTTT
size: .
V: TRBV7-2
D: TRBD2
length: 17
J: TRBJ2-2

CDR3: CASSQAGGTLNYGYTF
DNA: TGCGCCAGCAGCCAAGCAGGGGGCACGCTTAACTATGGCTACACCTTC
size: .
V: TRBV4-3
D: TRBD1
length: 16
J: TRBJ1-2

CDR3: CASSRPGGLNTEAFF
DNA: TGTGCCAGCAGCCGGCCCGGCGGCCTGAACACTGAAGCTTTCTTT
size: .
V: TRBV5-6
D: .
length: 15
J: TRBJ1-1

CDR3: CASRTGAQNEKLFF
DNA: TGTGCCAGCCGCACGGGGGCCCAAAATGAAAAACTGTTTTTT
size: .
V: TRBV7-2
D: .
length: 14
J: TRBJ1-4

CDR3: CASSLQWSVNTEAFF
DNA: TGCGCCAGCAGCTTGCAATGGTCAGTGAACACTGAAGCTTTCTTT
size: .
V: TRBV5-1
D: .
length: 15
J: TRBJ1-1

CDR3: CASRTGGFYNSPLHF
DNA: TGTGCCAGCCGGACGGGAGGGTTCTATAATTCACCCCTCCACTTT
size: .
V: TRBV6-5
D: .
length: 15
J: TRBJ1-6

CDR3: CASSQAGKSNPGQWARF
DNA: TGTGCCAGCAGCCAAGCCGGCAAGTCAAACCCGGGACAGTGGGCACGCTTC
size: .
V: TRBV14
D: TRBD1
length: 17
J: TRBJ1-2

CDR3: CASSSPGQEVFF
DNA: TGTGCCAGCAGTTCCCCTGGACAGGAGGTGTTTTTT
size: .
V: TRBV6-6
D: TRBD1
length: 12
J: TRBJ2-2

CDR3: CASRDLLSGNTIYF
DNA: TGTGCCAGCAGGGACCTCCTCTCTGGAAACACCATATATTTT
size: .
V: TRBV6-5
D: .
length: 14
J: TRBJ1-3

CDR3: CASSPMGLAPDTQYF
DNA: TGCGCCAGCAGCCCAATGGGACTAGCCCCAGATACGCAGTATTTT
size: .
V: TRBV4-1
D: TRBD2
length: 15
J: TRBJ2-3

CDR3: CASRDAQGDQPQHF
DNA: TGTGCCAGCAGGGACGCACAGGGGGATCAGCCCCAGCATTTT
size: few
V: TRBV6-5
D: TRBD1
length: 14
J: TRBJ1-5

CDR3: CASAIIPGQGAEAFF
DNA: TGCGCCAGCGCTATAATCCCGGGACAGGGGGCTGAAGCTTTCTTT
size: .
V: TRBV5-1
D: TRBD1
length: 15
J: TRBJ1-1

CDR3: CASSDRGNEQFF
DNA: TGTGCCAGCAGTGACAGGGGGAATGAGCAGTTCTTC
size: .
V: TRBV2
D: TRBD1
length: 12
J: TRBJ2-1

CDR3: CASSQGGGTQYF
DNA: TGTGCCAGCAGTCAGGGAGGCGGGACCCAGTACTTC
size: .
V: TRBV4-2
D: .
length: 12
J: TRBJ2-5

CDR3: CASSPGPGELFF
DNA: TGTGCCAGCAGCCCGGGGCCCGGGGAGCTGTTTTTT
size: .
V: TRBV2
D: .
length: 12
J: TRBJ2-2

CDR3: CASSKRRDRERCGAFF
DNA: TGTGCCAGCAGCAAAAGAAGGGACAGGGAGAGGTGTGGAGCTTTCTTT
size: once
V: TRBV21-1
D: .
length: 16
J: TRBJ1-1

CDR3: CASSLVTAGYGYTF
DNA: TGTGCCAGCAGCTTAGTGACAGCAGGCTATGGCTACACCTTC
size: .
V: TRBV7-2
D: .
length: 14
J: TRBJ1-2